This T cell receptor (beta chain) was documented in a study of control samples from healthy donors and cancer patients. Profiled with immunoSEQ multiplex PCR; TCRdb holds only in-frame clones, not every one. The sample carries some 65,000 clones, approximately 80% recorded once. CDR1 MGHRA and CDR2 YSYEKL come from the germline V gene. This CDR3 contains 17 residues. V shed 0 bases and J shed 1 base, with 12 bases lying between them. Sample: PBMCs. This TCR was recovered from a woman aged 45 to 65 with lung cancer. This chain joins TRBV4-1 and TRBJ2-2, with D hard to call. Here the CDR3 DNA reads TGCGCCAGCAGCCAAGACATCCTGGCAGGGAACACCGGGGAGCTGTTTTTT. Protein sequence: CASSQDILAGNTGELFF.